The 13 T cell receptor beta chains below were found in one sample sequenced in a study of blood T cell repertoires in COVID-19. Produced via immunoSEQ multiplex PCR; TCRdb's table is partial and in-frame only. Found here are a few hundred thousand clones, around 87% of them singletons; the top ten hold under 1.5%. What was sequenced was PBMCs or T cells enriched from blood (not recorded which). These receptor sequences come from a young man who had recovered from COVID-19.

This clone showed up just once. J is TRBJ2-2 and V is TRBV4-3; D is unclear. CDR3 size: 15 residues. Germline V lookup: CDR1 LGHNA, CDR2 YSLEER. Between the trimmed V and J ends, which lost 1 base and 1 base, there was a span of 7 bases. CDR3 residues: CASSQGLVNTGELFF. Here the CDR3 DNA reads TGCGCCAGCAGCCAAGGCCTAGTGAACACCGGGGAGCTGTTTTTT.

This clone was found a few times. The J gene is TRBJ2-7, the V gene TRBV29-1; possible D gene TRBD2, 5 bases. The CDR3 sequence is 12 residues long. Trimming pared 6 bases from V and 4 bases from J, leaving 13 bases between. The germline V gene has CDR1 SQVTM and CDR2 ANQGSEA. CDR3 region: CSVAEDSYEQYF. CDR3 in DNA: TGCAGCGTGGCGGAGGACTCGTACGAGCAGTACTTC.

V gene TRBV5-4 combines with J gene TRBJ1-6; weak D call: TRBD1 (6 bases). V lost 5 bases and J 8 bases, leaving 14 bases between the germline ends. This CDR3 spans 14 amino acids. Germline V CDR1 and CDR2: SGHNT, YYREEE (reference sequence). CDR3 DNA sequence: TGTGCCAGCAGAACCACAGGGAGAGATTCACCCCTCCACTTT. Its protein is CASRTTGRDSPLHF.

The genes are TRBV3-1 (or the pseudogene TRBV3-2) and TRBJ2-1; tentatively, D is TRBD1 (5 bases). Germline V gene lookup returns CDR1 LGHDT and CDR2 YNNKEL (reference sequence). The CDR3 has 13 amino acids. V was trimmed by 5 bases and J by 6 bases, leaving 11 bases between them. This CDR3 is CASSFRDSNEQFF. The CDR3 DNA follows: TGTGCCAGCAGCTTTCGAGACAGCAATGAGCAGTTCTTC.

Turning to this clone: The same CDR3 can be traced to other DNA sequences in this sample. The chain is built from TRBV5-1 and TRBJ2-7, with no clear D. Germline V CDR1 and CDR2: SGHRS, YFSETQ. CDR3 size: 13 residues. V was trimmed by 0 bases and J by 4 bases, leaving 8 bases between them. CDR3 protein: CASSLELTYEQYF. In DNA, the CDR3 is TGCGCCAGCAGCTTGGAGCTAACGTACGAGCAGTACTTC.

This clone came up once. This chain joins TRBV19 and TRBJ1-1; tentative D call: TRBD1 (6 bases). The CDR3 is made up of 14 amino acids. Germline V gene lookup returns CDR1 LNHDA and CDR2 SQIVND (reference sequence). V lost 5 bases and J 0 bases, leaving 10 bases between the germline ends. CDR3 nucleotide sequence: TGTGCCAGTAGTGGCCAGGGGATGAACACTGAAGCTTTCTTT. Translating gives CASSGQGMNTEAFF.

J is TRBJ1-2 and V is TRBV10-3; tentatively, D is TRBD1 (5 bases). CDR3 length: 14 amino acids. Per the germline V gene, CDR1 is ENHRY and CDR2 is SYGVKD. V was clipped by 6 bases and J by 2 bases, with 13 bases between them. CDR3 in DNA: TGTGCCATCAGCTCGGACATGGAGAACTATGGCTACACCTTC. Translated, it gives CAISSDMENYGYTF.

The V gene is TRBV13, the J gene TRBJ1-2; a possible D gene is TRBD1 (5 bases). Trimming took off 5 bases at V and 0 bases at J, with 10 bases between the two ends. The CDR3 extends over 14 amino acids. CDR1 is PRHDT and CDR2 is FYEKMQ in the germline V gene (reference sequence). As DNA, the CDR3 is TGTGCCAGCAGCCCCAGGGAATCTAACTATGGCTACACCTTC. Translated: CASSPRESNYGYTF.

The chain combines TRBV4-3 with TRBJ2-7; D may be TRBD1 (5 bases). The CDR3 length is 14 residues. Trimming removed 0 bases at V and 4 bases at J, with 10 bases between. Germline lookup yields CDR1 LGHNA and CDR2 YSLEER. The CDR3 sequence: CASSQDTAGYEQYF. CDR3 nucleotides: TGCGCCAGCAGCCAAGATACAGCAGGGTACGAGCAGTACTTC.

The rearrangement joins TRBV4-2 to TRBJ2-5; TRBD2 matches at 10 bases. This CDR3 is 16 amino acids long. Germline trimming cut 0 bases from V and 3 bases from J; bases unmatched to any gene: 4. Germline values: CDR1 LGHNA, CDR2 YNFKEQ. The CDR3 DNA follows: TGTGCCAGCAGCCAAGAAAGTAGCGGGGGGAAAGAGACCCAGTACTTC. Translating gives CASSQESSGGKETQYF.

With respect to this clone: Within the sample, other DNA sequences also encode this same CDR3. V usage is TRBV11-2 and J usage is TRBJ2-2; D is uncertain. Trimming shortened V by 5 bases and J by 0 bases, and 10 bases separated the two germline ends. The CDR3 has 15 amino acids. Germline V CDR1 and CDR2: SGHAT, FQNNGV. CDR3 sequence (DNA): TGTGCCAGCAGCCTTCGCCGCGCGAACACCGGGGAGCTGTTTTTT. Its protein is CASSLRRANTGELFF.

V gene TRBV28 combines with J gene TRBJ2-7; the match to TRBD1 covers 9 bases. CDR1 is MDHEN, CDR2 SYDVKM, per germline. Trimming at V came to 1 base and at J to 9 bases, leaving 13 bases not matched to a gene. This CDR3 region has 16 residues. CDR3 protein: CASSLSAGQGRKGQYF. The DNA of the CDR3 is TGTGCCAGCAGTTTATCTGCCGGACAGGGGCGAAAGGGGCAGTACTTC.

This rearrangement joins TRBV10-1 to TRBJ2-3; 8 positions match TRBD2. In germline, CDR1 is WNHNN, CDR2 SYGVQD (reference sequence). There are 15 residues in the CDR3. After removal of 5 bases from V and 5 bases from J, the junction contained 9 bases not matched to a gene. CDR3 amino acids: CASSKAGTSGDTQYF. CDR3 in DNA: TGCGCCAGCAGTAAAGCCGGGACTAGTGGAGATACGCAGTATTTT.